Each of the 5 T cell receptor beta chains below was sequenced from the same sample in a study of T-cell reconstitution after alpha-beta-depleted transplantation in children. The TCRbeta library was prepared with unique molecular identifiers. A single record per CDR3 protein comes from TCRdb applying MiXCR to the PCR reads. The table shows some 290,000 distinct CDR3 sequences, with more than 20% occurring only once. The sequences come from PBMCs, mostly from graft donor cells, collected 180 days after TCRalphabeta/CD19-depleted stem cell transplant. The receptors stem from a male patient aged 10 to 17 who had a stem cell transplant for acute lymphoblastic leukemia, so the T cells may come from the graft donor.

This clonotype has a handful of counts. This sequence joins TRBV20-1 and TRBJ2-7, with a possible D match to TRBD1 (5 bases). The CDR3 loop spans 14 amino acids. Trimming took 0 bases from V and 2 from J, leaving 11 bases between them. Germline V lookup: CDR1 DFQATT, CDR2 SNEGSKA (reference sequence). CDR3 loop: CSAREGQLTYEQYF. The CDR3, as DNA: TGCAGTGCTAGAGAAGGACAACTTACCTACGAGCAGTACTTC.

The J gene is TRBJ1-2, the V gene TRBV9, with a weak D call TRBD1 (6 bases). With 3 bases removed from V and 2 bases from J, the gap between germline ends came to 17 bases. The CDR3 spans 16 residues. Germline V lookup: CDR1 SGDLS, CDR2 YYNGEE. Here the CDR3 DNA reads TGTGCCAGCAGCGCACACAGGAAAGGGGGAAACTATGGCTACACCTTC. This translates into CASSAHRKGGNYGYTF.

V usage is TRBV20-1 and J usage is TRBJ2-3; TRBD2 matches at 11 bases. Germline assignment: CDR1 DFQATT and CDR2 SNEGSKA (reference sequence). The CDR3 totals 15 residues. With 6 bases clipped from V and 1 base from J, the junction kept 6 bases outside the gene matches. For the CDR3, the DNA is TGCAGTGCCCACGATAGCGGGGGGGGCACAGATACGCAGTATTTT. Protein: CSAHDSGGGTDTQYF.

The DNA of the CDR3 is TGTGCCAGCAGCTTAGGATGGGGCTCAGGGACCCAGTACTTC. Protein sequence: CASSLGWGSGTQYF. The chain combines TRBV7-9 with TRBJ2-5; perhaps TRBD1 as D (5 bases). Germline V gives CDR1 SEHNR, CDR2 FQNEAQ (reference sequence). The ends were cut back, 1 base at V and 7 bases at J, with 13 bases in the middle. The CDR3 runs to 14 residues.

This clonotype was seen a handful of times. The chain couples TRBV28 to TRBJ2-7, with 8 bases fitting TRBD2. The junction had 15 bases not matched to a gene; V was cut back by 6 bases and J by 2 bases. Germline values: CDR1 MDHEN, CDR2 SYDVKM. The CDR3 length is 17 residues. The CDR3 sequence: CASSRGPAGEEAYEQYF. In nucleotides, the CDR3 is TGTGCCAGCAGCCGAGGACCAGCGGGAGAGGAGGCCTACGAGCAGTACTTC.